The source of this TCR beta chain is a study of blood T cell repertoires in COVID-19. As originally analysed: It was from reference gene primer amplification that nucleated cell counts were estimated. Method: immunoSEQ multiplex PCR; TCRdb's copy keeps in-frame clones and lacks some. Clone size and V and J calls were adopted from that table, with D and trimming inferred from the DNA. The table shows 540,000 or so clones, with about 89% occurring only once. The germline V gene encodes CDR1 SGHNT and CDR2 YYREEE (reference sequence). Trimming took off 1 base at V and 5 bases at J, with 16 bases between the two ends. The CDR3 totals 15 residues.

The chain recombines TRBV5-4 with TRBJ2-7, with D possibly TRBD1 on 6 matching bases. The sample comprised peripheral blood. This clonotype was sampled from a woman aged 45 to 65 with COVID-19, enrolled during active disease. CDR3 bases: TGTGCCAGCAGCTTGATTTTGGCAGGGGTCGACGAGCAGTACTTC. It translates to CASSLILAGVDEQYF. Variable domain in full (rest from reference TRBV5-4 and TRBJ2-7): ETGVTQSPTHLIKTRGQQVTLRCSSQSGHNTVSWYQQALGQGPQFIFQYYREEENGRGNFPPRFSGLQFPNYSSELNVNALELDDSALYLCASSLILAGVDEQYFGPGTRLTVT.